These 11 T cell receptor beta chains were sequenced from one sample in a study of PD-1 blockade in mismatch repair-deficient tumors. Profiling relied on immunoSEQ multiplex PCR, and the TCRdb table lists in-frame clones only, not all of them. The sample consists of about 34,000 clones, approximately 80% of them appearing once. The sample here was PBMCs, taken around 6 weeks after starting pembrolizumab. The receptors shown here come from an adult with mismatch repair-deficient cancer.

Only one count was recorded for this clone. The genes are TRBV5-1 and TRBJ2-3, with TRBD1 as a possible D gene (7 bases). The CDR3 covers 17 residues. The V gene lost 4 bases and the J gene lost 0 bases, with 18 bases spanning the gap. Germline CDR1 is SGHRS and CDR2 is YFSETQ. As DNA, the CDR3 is TGCGCCAGCAGCCCCCGACAGGGAAGCGGGAGCACAGATACGCAGTATTTT. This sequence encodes CASSPRQGSGSTDTQYF.

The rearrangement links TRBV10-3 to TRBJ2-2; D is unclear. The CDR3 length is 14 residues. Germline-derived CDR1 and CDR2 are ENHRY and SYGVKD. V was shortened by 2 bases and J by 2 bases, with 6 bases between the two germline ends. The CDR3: CAISETANTGELFF. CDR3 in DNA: TGTGCCATCAGTGAGACAGCCAACACCGGGGAGCTGTTTTTT.

The CDR3 coding sequence is TGTGCCAGCTCTAGAGATTACAATGAGCAGTTCTTC. Translated: CASSRDYNEQFF. The rearrangement uses TRBV7-9 and TRBJ2-1; D unresolved. The CDR3 is 12 residues long. Germline CDR1 reads SEHNR; CDR2 reads FQNEAQ (reference sequence). The V end lost 8 bases, the J end lost 4 bases, and 9 bases lay between the germline ends. Supplemented by reference TRBV7-9 and TRBJ2-1, the full variable domain reads DTGVSQNPRHKITKRGQNVTFRCDPISEHNRLYWYRQTLGQGPEFLTYFQNEAQLEKSRLLSDRFSAERPKGSFSTLEIQRTEQGDSAMYLCASSRDYNEQFFGPGTRLTVL.

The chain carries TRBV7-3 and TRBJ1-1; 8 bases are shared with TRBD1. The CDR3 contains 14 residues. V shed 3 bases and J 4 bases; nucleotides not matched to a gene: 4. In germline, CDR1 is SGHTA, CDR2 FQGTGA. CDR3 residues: CASSFQGAGTEAFF. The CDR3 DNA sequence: TGTGCCAGCAGCTTTCAGGGGGCCGGCACTGAAGCTTTCTTT.

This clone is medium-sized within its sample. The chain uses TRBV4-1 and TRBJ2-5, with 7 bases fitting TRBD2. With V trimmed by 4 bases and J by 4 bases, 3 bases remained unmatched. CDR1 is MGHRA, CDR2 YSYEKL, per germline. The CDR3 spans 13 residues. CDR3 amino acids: CASSLVAGETQYF. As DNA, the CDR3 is TGCGCCAGCAGCCTCGTAGCGGGAGAGACCCAGTACTTC.

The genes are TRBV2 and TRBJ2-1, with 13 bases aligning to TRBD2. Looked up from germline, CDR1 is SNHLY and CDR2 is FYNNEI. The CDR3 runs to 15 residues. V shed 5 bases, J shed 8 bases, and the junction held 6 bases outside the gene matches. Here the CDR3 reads CASSPGLAGIDEQFF. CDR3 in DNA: TGTGCCAGCAGTCCGGGACTAGCGGGAATCGATGAGCAGTTCTTC.

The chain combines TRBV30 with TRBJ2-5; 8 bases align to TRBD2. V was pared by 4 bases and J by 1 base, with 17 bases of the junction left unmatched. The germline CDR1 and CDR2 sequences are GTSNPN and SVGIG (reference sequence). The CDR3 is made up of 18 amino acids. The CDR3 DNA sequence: TGTGCCTGGAACCGTCGGGCTAGCGGGCTCGGACTCCAAGAGACCCAGTACTTC. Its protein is CAWNRRASGLGLQETQYF.

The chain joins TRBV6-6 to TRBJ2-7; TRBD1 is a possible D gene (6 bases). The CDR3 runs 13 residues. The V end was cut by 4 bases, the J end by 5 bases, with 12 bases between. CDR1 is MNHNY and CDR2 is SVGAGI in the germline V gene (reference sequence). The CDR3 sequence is CASSSRGGDEQYF. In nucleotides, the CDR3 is TGTGCCAGCAGTTCCAGGGGTGGCGACGAGCAGTACTTC.

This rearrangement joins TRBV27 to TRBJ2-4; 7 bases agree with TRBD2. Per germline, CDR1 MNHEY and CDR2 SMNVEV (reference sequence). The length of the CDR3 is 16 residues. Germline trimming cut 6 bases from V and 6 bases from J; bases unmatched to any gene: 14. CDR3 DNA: TGTGCCAGCAGAGTGAGGGCGGGAGCCACAGGAAACATTCAGTACTTC. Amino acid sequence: CASRVRAGATGNIQYF.

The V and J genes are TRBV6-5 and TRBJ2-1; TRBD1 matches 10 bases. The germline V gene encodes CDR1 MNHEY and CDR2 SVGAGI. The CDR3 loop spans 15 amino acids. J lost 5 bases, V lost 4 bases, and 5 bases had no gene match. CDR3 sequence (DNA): TGTGCCAGCAGTTCCGGGACAGGGGAAGACAATGAGCAGTTCTTC. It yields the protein CASSSGTGEDNEQFF.

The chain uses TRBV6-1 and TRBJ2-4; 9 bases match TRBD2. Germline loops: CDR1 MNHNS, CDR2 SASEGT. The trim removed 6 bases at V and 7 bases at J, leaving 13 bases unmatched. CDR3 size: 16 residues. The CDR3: CASSEWDAGGRNIQYF. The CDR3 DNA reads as TGTGCCAGCAGCGAATGGGACGCGGGAGGGCGGAACATTCAGTACTTC.